A single sample gave rise to the 21 T cell receptor beta chains below, sequenced in a study of blood T cells in healthy people across ages. Primed by a sample-barcoded 5' primer and a J-beta primer mix, a second PCR proceeded for roughly 6 to 12 cycles. TCRdb independently ran MiXCR on the 5' RACE reads; one entry per CDR3 protein. The sample carries about 1.8 million distinct CDR3 sequences, 40% to 55% recorded once. Sample: blood. These receptors came from a woman in her thirties or forties in good health.

The table lists this clonotype with a count of one. The V gene is TRBV2, the J gene TRBJ1-1; 9 bases are shared with TRBD1. The CDR3 contains 16 residues. V was pared by 6 bases and J by 8 bases, with 16 bases of the junction left unmatched. The V gene's germline CDR1 is SNHLY and CDR2 FYNNEI. The CDR3 region is CASSAAHRDRVSEAFF. CDR3 DNA sequence: TGTGCCAGCAGCGCTGCCCACCGGGACAGGGTTTCAGAAGCTTTCTTT. Drawing the rest from reference TRBV2 and TRBJ1-1, the complete variable domain is EPEVTQTPSHQVTQMGQEVILRCVPISNHLYFYWYRQILGQKVEFLVSFYNNEISEKSEIFDDQFSVERPDGSNFTLKIRSTKLEDSAMYFCASSAAHRDRVSEAFFGQGTRLTVV.

The chain links TRBV24-1 to TRBJ2-3; no clear D. This CDR3 has 11 amino acids. Germline CDR1 is KGHDR and CDR2 is SFDVKD. Trimming cost V 6 bases and J 3 bases, with 3 bases left between them. CDR3: CATSRTDTQYF. Here the CDR3 DNA reads TGTGCCACCAGTCGGACAGATACGCAGTATTTT.

V is TRBV6-5 and J is TRBJ1-2; 8 positions agree with TRBD1. Per germline, CDR1 MNHEY and CDR2 SVGAGI. Trimming removed 6 bases from V and 6 bases from J; junction bases left unmatched: 9. This CDR3 region has 14 residues. The CDR3 sequence: CASRPTDRVHGYTF. The CDR3 DNA is TGTGCCAGCAGACCGACGGACAGGGTTCATGGCTACACCTTC.

The DNA for the CDR3 is TGTGCCAGCAGCTGGGGGGGGATCAGCACTGAAGCTTTCTTT. This codes for CASSWGGISTEAFF. The chain has TRBV28 and TRBJ1-1, with D possibly being TRBD1 (5 bases). Germline CDR1 MDHEN, CDR2 SYDVKM. The CDR3 sequence is 14 residues long. Trimming took 6 bases from V and 4 from J, leaving 15 bases between them.

The chain carries TRBV12-3 or TRBV12-4 and TRBJ2-7, with 9 bases fitting TRBD2. The CDR3 sequence is 15 residues long. After removal of 6 bases from V and 7 bases from J, the junction contained 13 bases not matched to a gene. CDR3 loop: CASRAKRGVVNEQYF. The CDR3 region has the DNA TGTGCCAGCAGAGCTAAGCGGGGGGTGGTCAATGAGCAGTACTTC.

V is TRBV5-1 and J is TRBJ2-5, with TRBD1 matching over 7 bases. The CDR3 totals 15 residues. The V and J ends lost 0 bases and 5 bases, in that order; junction bases with no gene match: 7. Germline V gives CDR1 SGHRS, CDR2 YFSETQ. The DNA of the CDR3 is TGCGCCAGCAGCTTGGTTGACAGGGTTGAGGAGACCCAGTACTTC. Translated, it gives CASSLVDRVEETQYF.

Note on this clonotype: One junction end disagrees with the germline gene, perhaps due to a read error. This sequence joins TRBV7-8 and TRBJ2-4; D perhaps matches TRBD2 (7 bases). CDR3 size: 21 residues. The V gene's germline CDR1 is SGHVS and CDR2 FQNEAQ. The CDR3 here is CAGSPLPSGGLTGSAKNIQYF. The DNA of the CDR3 is TGTGCCGGCAGCCCACTTCCCTCGGGGGGCCTTACAGGGTCGGCCAAAAACATTCAGTACTTC.

The chain combines TRBV6-6 with TRBJ2-5; D is possibly TRBD2 (6 bases). The DNA end favors TRBJ2-7, so the J call may be wrong. Germline loops: CDR1 MNHNY, CDR2 SVGAGI (reference sequence). CDR3 length equals 11 residues. CDR3 residues: CASTGENEQYF. The CDR3 DNA sequence: TGTGCCAGCACGGGGGAGAACGAGCAGTACTTC.

This clonotype was observed a few times. The CDR3 sequence is CSAREGQPQHF. CDR3 sequence (DNA): TGCAGTGCTAGAGAGGGTCAGCCCCAGCATTTT. This chain uses TRBV20-1 with TRBJ1-5; D call uncertain. The CDR3 contains 11 residues. V lost 0 bases, J lost 6 bases, and 3 bases lay in between. Germline CDR1 and CDR2: DFQATT and SNEGSKA (reference sequence).

The V gene is TRBV27, the J gene TRBJ1-2, with 11 bases fitting TRBD1. Per the germline V gene, CDR1 is MNHEY and CDR2 is SMNVEV (reference sequence). There are 17 residues in the CDR3. V shed 2 bases and J 4 bases; nucleotides not matched to a gene: 9. The CDR3 DNA follows: TGTGCCAGCAGTTTAACGCCCGGGACAGGGGGACTCTATGGCTACACCTTC. Its translation is CASSLTPGTGGLYGYTF.

The chain combines TRBV3-1 with TRBJ2-1; 11 bases match TRBD2. The CDR3 spans 16 residues. Germline CDR1 reads LGHDT; CDR2 reads YNNKEL (reference sequence). Trimming took 1 base from V and 8 from J; bases not matched to a gene: 7. DNA of the CDR3: TGTGCCAGCAGCCAAGTAGCGGGGGGGCCCTCGGATGAGCAGTTCTTC. Translated, it gives CASSQVAGGPSDEQFF.

The chain has TRBV7-2 and TRBJ2-5, with unresolved D. The end of the DNA fits TRBJ2-7 better, so the J call may be wrong. The germline CDR1 and CDR2 sequences are SGHTA and FQGNSA. This CDR3 has 14 residues. CDR3 protein: CASSLDPEPYEQYF. As DNA, the CDR3 is TGTGCCAGCAGCTTAGACCCGGAACCATACGAGCAGTACTTC.

The V call is TRBV13, the J call TRBJ2-6; D might be TRBD1 (5 bases). Germline values: CDR1 PRHDT, CDR2 FYEKMQ (reference sequence). The CDR3 loop spans 17 amino acids. With 0 bases removed from V and 0 bases from J, the gap between germline ends came to 9 bases. The CDR3 sequence is CASSLGQAVSGANVLTF. The CDR3, as DNA: TGTGCCAGCAGCTTAGGACAGGCCGTCTCTGGGGCCAACGTCCTGACTTTC.

The V and J genes are TRBV15 and TRBJ2-5, with D perhaps TRBD1 (6 bases). V shed 4 bases and J shed 4 bases, with 16 bases lying between them. CDR3 size: 15 residues. CDR1 is LNHNV and CDR2 is YYDKDF in the germline V gene (reference sequence). CDR3 sequence (DNA): TGTGCCACCAGCAAGTTATTGGACAGATCAGAGACCCAGTACTTC. It translates to CATSKLLDRSETQYF.

This rearrangement joins TRBV7-2 to TRBJ1-1, with TRBD1 identical over 7 bases. V gave up 0 bases and J gave up 4 bases; unmatched junction bases: 2. CDR1 is SGHTA, CDR2 FQGNSA, per germline. This CDR3 is built from 14 residues. The CDR3 is CASSLATGSTEAFF. CDR3 DNA sequence: TGTGCCAGCAGCTTAGCGACAGGGAGCACTGAAGCTTTCTTT.

Comments on this clonotype: The germline gene is not matched at one end of the junction; a read error may be the cause. The chain joins TRBV27 to TRBJ2-7, with TRBD1 matching over 8 bases. TRBJ2-5 explains the end of the DNA better; the J call may be wrong. The CDR3 covers 15 residues. CDR1 and CDR2 from the germline V gene are MNHEY and SMNVEV (reference sequence). In nucleotides, the CDR3 is TGTGCCAGCACCTGGACAGGGCAGGGTCAAGGGACCCAGTACTTC. Protein sequence: CASTWTGQGQGTQYF.

This chain connects TRBV11-3 to TRBJ1-2; D uncertain. Trimming shortened V by 3 bases and J by 8 bases, and 13 bases separated the two germline ends. Germline V gene sequence: CDR1 SGHNT, CDR2 YENEEA. The CDR3 is made up of 13 amino acids. The CDR3 DNA reads as TGTGCCAGCAGCTTGGGCGTGCGTCGGGGCTACACCTTC. Translated: CASSLGVRRGYTF.

As concerns this clonotype: Germline is not matched at one junction end, which may reflect a read error. This rearrangement joins TRBV27 to TRBJ2-3, with 7 bases that match TRBD1. Germline V gene sequence: CDR1 MNHEY, CDR2 SMNVEV (reference sequence). This CDR3 has 13 amino acids. The CDR3 protein is CASHPYQGDTRYF. CDR3 nucleotides: TGTGCCAGCCATCCTTACCAGGGGGATACGCGGTATTTT.

V and J are TRBV29-1 and TRBJ1-4; TRBD1 matches 7 bases. Germline lookup yields CDR1 SQVTM and CDR2 ANQGSEA. The junction had 5 bases not matched to a gene; V was cut back by 7 bases and J by 0 bases. The CDR3 totals 14 residues. CDR3 sequence reads: CSAEGTATNEKLFF. DNA for the CDR3: TGCAGCGCCGAGGGGACAGCAACTAATGAAAAACTGTTTTTT.

In its sample, this clonotype was seen once. The V and J genes are TRBV10-3 and TRBJ1-1, with 7 nucleotides matching TRBD1. The germline V gene has CDR1 ENHRY and CDR2 SYGVKD. The CDR3 totals 13 residues. Unmatched junction bases numbered 13, after V lost 6 bases and J lost 12 bases. In nucleotides, the CDR3 is TGTGCCATCAGCCCGACAGGGTGGGACCCCACTTTCTTT. It encodes CAISPTGWDPTFF.

The V and J genes are TRBV13 and TRBJ2-1; D call uncertain. CDR3 length equals 15 residues. Looked up from germline, CDR1 is PRHDT and CDR2 is FYEKMQ (reference sequence). V lost 4 bases to trimming and J lost 3 bases, with 13 bases between them. The DNA for the CDR3 is TGTGCCAGCAGCTCAACACTACATCTCTACAATGAGCAGTTCTTC. The encoded protein is CASSSTLHLYNEQFF. The whole variable domain, filled in from reference TRBV13 and TRBJ2-1, reads AAGVIQSPRHLIKEKRETATLKCYPIPRHDTVYWYQQGPGQDPQFLISFYEKMQSDKGSIPDRFSAQQFSDYHSELNMSSLELGDSALYFCASSSTLHLYNEQFFGPGTRLTVL.